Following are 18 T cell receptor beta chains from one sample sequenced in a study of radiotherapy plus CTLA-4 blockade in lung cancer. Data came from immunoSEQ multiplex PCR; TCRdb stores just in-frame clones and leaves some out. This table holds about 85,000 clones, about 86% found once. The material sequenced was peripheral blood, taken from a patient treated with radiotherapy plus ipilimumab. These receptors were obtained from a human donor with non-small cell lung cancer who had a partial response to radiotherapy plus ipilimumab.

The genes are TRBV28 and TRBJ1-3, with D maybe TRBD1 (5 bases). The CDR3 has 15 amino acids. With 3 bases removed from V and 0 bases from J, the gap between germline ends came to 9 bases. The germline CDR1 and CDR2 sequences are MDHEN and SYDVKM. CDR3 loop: CASSFTGYSGNTIYF. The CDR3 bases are TGTGCCAGCAGTTTCACAGGTTACTCTGGAAACACCATATATTTT.

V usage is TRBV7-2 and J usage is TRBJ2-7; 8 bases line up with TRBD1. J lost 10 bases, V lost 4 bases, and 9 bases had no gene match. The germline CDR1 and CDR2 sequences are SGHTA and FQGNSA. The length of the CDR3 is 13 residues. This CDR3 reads CASSSDRGREQYV. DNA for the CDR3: TGTGCCAGCAGCTCTGACAGGGGACGAGAACAGTACGTC.

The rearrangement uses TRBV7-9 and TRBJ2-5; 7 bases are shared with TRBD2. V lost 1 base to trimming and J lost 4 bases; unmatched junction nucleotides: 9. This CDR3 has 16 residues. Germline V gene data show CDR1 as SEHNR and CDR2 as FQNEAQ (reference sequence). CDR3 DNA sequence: TGTGCCAGCAGCTTAGTCCTGGGGGGGGGAGGAGAGACCCAGTACTTC. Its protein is CASSLVLGGGGETQYF.

In DNA, the CDR3 is TGCGCCAGCACCCCGACAGGGGGCGCTGGGGCCAACGTCCTGACTTTC. It codes for CASTPTGGAGANVLTF. The chain joins TRBV5-1 to TRBJ2-6; the match to TRBD1 covers 10 bases. The CDR3 has 16 amino acids. Germline trimming cut 6 bases from V and 2 bases from J; bases unmatched to any gene: 5. The germline CDR1 and CDR2 sequences are SGHRS and YFSETQ. The full variable domain, rest sourced from reference TRBV5-1 and TRBJ2-6, is KAGVTQTPRYLIKTRGQQVTLSCSPISGHRSVSWYQQTPGQGLQFLFEYFSETQRNKGNFPGRFSGRQFSNSRSEMNVSTLELGDSALYLCASTPTGGAGANVLTFGAGSRLTVL.

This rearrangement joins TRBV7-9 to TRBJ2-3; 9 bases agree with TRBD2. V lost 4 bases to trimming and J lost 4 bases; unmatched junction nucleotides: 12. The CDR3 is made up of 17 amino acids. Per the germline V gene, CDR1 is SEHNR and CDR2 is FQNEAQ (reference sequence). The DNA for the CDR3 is TGTGCCAGCAGCTCCGGGAGGACTAGCGAGAACCCAGATACGCAGTATTTT. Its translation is CASSSGRTSENPDTQYF.

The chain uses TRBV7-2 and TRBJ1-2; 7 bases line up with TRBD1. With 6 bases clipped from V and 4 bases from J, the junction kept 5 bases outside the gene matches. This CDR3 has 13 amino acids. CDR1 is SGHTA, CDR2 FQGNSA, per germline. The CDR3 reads CASSTGQVYGYTF. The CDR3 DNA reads TGTGCCAGCAGTACCGGACAGGTCTATGGCTACACCTTC. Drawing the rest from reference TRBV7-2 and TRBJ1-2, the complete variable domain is GAGVSQSPSNKVTEKGKDVELRCDPISGHTALYWYRQSLGQGLEFLIYFQGNSAPDKSGLPSDRFSAERTGGSVSTLTIQRTQQEDSAVYLCASSTGQVYGYTFGSGTRLTVV.

CDR3 sequence: CASSFGEHYEQYV. The CDR3 DNA follows: TGTGCCAGCAGCTTCGGGGAACACTACGAGCAGTACGTC. The chain is built from TRBV7-2 and TRBJ2-7; D perhaps matches TRBD2 (5 bases). Germline V lookup: CDR1 SGHTA, CDR2 FQGNSA. This CDR3 spans 13 amino acids. V was clipped by 3 bases and J by 3 bases, with 9 bases between them.

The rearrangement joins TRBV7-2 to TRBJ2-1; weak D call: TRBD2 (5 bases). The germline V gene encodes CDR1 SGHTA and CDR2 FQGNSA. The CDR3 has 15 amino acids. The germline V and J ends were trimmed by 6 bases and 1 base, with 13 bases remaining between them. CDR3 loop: CASRPGLASYNEQFF. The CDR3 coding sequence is TGTGCCAGCAGACCAGGACTCGCTTCCTACAATGAGCAGTTCTTC.

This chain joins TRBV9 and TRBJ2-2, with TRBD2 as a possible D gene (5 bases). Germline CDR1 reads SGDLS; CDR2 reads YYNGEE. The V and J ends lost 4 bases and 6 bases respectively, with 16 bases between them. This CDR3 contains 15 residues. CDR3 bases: TGTGCCAGCAGCCCACCGGAGGACCCCGCCGGGGAGCTGTTTTTT. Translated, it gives CASSPPEDPAGELFF.

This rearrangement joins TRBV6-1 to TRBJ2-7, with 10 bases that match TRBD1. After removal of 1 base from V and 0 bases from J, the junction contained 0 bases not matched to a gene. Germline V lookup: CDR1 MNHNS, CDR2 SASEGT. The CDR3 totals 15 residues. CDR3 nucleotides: TGTGCCAGCAGTGAAGGGACAGGGGGCTCCTACGAGCAGTACTTC. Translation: CASSEGTGGSYEQYF.

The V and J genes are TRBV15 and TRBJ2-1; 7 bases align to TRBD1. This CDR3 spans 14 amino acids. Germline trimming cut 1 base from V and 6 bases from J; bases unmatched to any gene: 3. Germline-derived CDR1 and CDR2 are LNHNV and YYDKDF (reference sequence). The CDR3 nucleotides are TGTGCCACCAGCAGAGTCCGGGACAGCAATGAGCAGTTCTTC. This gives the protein CATSRVRDSNEQFF.

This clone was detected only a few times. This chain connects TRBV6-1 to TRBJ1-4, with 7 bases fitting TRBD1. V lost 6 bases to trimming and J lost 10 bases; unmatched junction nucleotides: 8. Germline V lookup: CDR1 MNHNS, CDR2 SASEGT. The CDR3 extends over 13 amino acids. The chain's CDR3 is CASSDREARKLFF. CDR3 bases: TGTGCCAGCAGCGACAGGGAGGCGAGAAAACTGTTTTTT.

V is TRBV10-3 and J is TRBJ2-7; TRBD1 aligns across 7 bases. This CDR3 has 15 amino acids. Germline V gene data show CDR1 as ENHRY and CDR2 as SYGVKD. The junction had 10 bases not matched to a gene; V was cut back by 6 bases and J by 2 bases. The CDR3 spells CAISPTGPKTYEQYF. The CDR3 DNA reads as TGTGCCATCAGCCCGACAGGGCCCAAAACCTACGAGCAGTACTTC.

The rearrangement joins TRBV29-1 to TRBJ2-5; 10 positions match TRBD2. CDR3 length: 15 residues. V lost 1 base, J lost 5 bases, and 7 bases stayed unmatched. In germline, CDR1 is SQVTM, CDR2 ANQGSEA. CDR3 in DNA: TGCAGCGTTGAAGGCCAGCGGGGGGGGCTTGAGACCCAGTACTTC. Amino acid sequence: CSVEGQRGGLETQYF.

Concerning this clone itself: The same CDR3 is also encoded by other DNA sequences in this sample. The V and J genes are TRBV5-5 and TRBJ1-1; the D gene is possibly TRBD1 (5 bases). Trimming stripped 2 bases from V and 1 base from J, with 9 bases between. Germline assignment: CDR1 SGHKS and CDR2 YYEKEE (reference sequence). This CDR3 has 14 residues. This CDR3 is CASSLRDRNTEAFF. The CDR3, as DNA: TGTGCCAGCAGCTTACGTGACAGGAACACTGAAGCTTTCTTT.

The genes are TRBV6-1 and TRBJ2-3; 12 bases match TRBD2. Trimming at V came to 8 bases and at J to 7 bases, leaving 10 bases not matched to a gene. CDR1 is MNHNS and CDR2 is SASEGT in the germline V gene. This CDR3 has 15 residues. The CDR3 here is CASRTLAGGPYTQYF. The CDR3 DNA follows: TGTGCCAGCCGGACACTAGCGGGAGGTCCCTATACGCAGTATTTT.

CDR3 protein: CASSFGRNQETQYF. CDR3 DNA: TGCGCCAGCAGCTTTGGGAGGAACCAAGAGACCCAGTACTTC. The V call is TRBV5-1, the J call TRBJ2-5, with D perhaps TRBD2 (6 bases). This CDR3 has 14 residues. The V end lost 2 bases, the J end lost 0 bases, and 8 bases lay between the germline ends. Germline CDR1 reads SGHRS; CDR2 reads YFSETQ.

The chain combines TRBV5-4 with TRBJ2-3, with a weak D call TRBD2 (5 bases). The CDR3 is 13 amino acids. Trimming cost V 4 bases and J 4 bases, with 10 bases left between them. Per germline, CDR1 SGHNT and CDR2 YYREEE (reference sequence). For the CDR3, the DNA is TGTGCCAGCAGCCCGACTAAGTCAGATACGCAGTATTTT. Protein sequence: CASSPTKSDTQYF.